This T cell receptor (beta chain) was obtained from a study of T cells in Graves' hyperthyroidism and ophthalmopathy. The wider study: Before treatment of any kind, peripheral blood was taken at initial diagnosis. The study, taken as a whole, reports: In the analysis, a 13 V-J model separated ophthalmopathy from stable hyperthyroidism. The majority of expanded thyroid clonotypes above 0.001 also appeared in blood.

This clonotype has a handful of counts. The antigen is unknown. CDR1 and CDR2 from the germline V gene are MGHRA and YSYEKL. V lost 4 bases to trimming and J lost 0 bases; unmatched junction nucleotides: 6. The CDR3 extends over 16 amino acids. The CDR3 regions of TCR beta were amplified from RNA transcripts. TCR CDR3 regions were first amplified by RT-PCR with HTBI primers. TCRdb passed the multiplex PCR reads through MiXCR, listing each CDR3 protein once. The table includes 300,000 to 450,000 distinct CDR3 sequences, roughly 13% detected once. Stable disease denoted Graves' hyperthyroidism without ophthalmopathy progression within 18 months.

Sequenced material: blood. The clonotype originates from a woman in her late teens or twenties with Graves' hyperthyroidism. The chain has TRBV4-1 and TRBJ1-5; 7 positions agree with TRBD1. In DNA form, the CDR3 reads TGCGCCAGCAGCCCCCGACAGGGATTTAGCAATCAGCCCCAGCATTTT. Amino acids: CASSPRQGFSNQPQHF.